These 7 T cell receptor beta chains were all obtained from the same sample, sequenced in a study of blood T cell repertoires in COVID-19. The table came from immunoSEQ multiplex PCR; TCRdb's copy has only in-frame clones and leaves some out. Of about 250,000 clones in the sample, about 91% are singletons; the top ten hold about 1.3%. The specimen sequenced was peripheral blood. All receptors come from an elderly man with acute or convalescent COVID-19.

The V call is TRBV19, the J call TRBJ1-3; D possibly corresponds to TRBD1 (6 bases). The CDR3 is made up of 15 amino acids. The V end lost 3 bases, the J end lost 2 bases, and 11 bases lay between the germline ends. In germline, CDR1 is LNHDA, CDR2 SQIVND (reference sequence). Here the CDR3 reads CASSMGATAGNTIYF. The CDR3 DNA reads TGTGCCAGTAGTATGGGGGCTACCGCTGGAAACACCATATATTTT.

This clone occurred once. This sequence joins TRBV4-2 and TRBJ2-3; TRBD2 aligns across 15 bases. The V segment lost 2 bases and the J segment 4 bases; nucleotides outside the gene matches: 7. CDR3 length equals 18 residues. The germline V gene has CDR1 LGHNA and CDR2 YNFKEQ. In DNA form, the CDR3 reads TGTGCCAGCAGCCAACGGGGACTAGCGGGAGGAGGGGCAGATACGCAGTATTTT. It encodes CASSQRGLAGGGADTQYF.

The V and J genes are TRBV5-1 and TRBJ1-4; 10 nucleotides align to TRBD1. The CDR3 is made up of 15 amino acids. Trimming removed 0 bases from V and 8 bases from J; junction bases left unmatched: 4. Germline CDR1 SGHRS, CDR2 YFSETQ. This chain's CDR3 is CASSLVGTGDEKLFF. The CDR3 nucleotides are TGCGCCAGCAGCTTGGTGGGGACAGGGGACGAAAAACTGTTTTTT.

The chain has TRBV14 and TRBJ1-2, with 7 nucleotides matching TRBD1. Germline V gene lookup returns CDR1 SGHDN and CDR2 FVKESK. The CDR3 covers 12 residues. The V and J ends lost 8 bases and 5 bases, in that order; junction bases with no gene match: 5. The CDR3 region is CASGDRTYGYTF. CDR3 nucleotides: TGTGCCAGCGGGGACAGAACTTATGGCTACACCTTC.

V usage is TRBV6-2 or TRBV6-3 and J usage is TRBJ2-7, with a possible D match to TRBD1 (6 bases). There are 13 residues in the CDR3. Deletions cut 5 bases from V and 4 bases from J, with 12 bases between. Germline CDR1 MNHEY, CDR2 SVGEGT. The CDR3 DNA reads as TGTGCCAGCAGTAGGACAGCCCCTTACGAGCAGTACTTC. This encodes CASSRTAPYEQYF.

Written as DNA, the CDR3 is TGTGCCAGCCGGGGACAGGGAGACGAGCAGTACTTC. It encodes CASRGQGDEQYF. The chain joins TRBV19 to TRBJ2-7, with 9 nucleotides matching TRBD1. Germline V CDR1 and CDR2: LNHDA, SQIVND (reference sequence). The CDR3 has 12 residues. After removal of 9 bases from V and 5 bases from J, the junction contained 5 bases not matched to a gene.

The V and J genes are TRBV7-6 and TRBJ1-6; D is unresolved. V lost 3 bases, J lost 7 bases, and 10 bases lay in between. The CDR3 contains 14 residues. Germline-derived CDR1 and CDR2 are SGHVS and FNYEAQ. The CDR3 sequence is CASSFGTTNSPLHF. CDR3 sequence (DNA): TGTGCCAGCAGCTTTGGCACTACCAATTCACCCCTCCACTTT.